This T cell receptor (beta chain) appears in the sequencing data of a study of T cells in narcolepsy. Repertoires were generated with immunoSEQ multiplex PCR, while TCRdb's copy carries only in-frame clones and drops some. The sample lists tens of thousands of clones, around 79% occurring once. As for this clone: This same CDR3 is encoded by further DNA sequences in the sample.

Between the trimmed V and J ends, which lost 5 bases and 4 bases, there was a span of 11 bases. Germline loops: CDR1 LNHDA, CDR2 SQIVND (reference sequence). This CDR3 is built from 13 residues. This sequence originates from a human donor with narcolepsy. The V and J genes are TRBV19 and TRBJ1-2, with D unclear. Sequenced sample: CD45RA- memory CD4+ T cells from PBMCs. The CDR3: CASSQRSIYGYTF. The DNA for the CDR3 is TGTGCCAGTAGTCAACGGTCAATCTATGGCTACACCTTC.